Below, 17 T cell receptor beta chains from the same sample are listed, as sequenced in a study of T cells expressing NK-cell markers (TCRdb year 2020). The library was built by means of 5' RACE. Instrument used: Illumina HiSeq 2000. TCRdb reprocessed the raw reads; every CDR3 protein sequence is a single record, and DNA is not supplied. The table for this sample shows 400,000 or so distinct CDR3 sequences. Over 8.5% of the sample is held by the ten biggest clonotypes. Sequencing was carried out using blood T cells: a sorted CD56 or NKG2C T cell subset, CD4+ or CD8+ T cells, or bulk PBMC T cells (not recorded which). The origin of the receptors is a woman aged 50 to 65 in good health. Donor details come from another sample of the same person, matched by shared clones.

This sequence joins TRBV29-1 and TRBJ2-4; TCRdb returns TRBD2, unconfirmable since there is no DNA. The germline V gene encodes CDR1 SQVTM and CDR2 ANQGSEA. The CDR3 has 13 amino acids. CDR3 protein: CSVESPGLHIQYF.

This rearrangement joins TRBV5-5 to TRBJ2-1; the D gene TCRdb calls, TRBD2, cannot be checked with no DNA. The CDR3 contains 14 residues. Germline CDR1 is SGHKS and CDR2 is YYEKEE (reference sequence). This chain's CDR3 is CASSHVSQRDEQFF.

The chain combines TRBV20-1 with TRBJ2-1; TCRdb returns TRBD2, unconfirmable since there is no DNA. Germline V gives CDR1 DFQATT, CDR2 SNEGSKA (reference sequence). The CDR3 runs 15 residues. This CDR3 reads CSAPRGLAGTGEQFF.

The chain carries TRBV29-1 and TRBJ2-1; lacking DNA, the TRBD2 call made by TCRdb goes unchecked. The length of the CDR3 is 16 residues. CDR1 SQVTM and CDR2 ANQGSEA come from the germline V gene. CDR3 residues: CSVGRIAGRSYNEQFF.

The genes are TRBV5-1 and TRBJ2-1. The CDR3 spans 16 residues. Germline lookup yields CDR1 SGHRS and CDR2 YFSETQ. CDR3 sequence: CASTKRVASSYNEQFF.

V and J are TRBV4-1 and TRBJ2-4; as DNA is missing, the TRBD1 call by TCRdb cannot be tested. The CDR3 runs 17 residues. Germline CDR1 reads MGHRA; CDR2 reads YSYEKL. CDR3: CASSQELAAQGGNIQYF.

V gene TRBV12-3 or TRBV12-4 combines with J gene TRBJ1-4. This CDR3 spans 15 amino acids. The CDR3 loop reads CASSPLGGEAEKLFF.

V is TRBV5-6 and J is TRBJ2-1. Germline CDR1 is SGHDT and CDR2 is YYEEEE. The CDR3 spans 14 residues. CDR3: CASSLYGEYNEQFF.

The chain has TRBV24-1 and TRBJ2-1; as DNA is missing, the TRBD2 call by TCRdb cannot be tested. CDR1 KGHDR and CDR2 SFDVKD come from the germline V gene. This CDR3 has 16 residues. The chain's CDR3 is CATSDPGTPVPNEQFF.

This rearrangement joins TRBV30 to TRBJ2-7; TCRdb selects TRBD2, and the lack of DNA leaves this call unchecked. The CDR3 is 14 residues long. The V gene's germline CDR1 is GTSNPN and CDR2 SVGIG (reference sequence). The CDR3 is CAWSARAAGYEQYF.

The chain combines TRBV20-1 with TRBJ1-2; TCRdb designates TRBD1, a call that cannot be tested without DNA. Germline CDR1 and CDR2: DFQATT and SNEGSKA (reference sequence). The CDR3 is made up of 15 amino acids. The CDR3 protein is CSALPNRGFNYGYTF.

This chain joins TRBV29-1 and TRBJ1-2. The CDR3 has 12 residues. Germline lookup yields CDR1 SQVTM and CDR2 ANQGSEA. The CDR3 region is CSVAQSHYGYTF.

The V gene is TRBV2, the J gene TRBJ2-3; checking the TCRdb D call of TRBD1 is not possible without DNA. From germline, CDR1 is SNHLY and CDR2 FYNNEI. This CDR3 region has 13 residues. CDR3 loop: CASIPGGLTTQYF. The variable domain in full, with the rest retrieved from reference TRBV2 and TRBJ2-3, is EPEVTQTPSHQVTQMGQEVILRCVPISNHLYFYWYRQILGQKVEFLVSFYNNEISEKSEIFDDQFSVERPDGSNFTLKIRSTKLEDSAMYFCASIPGGLTTQYFGPGTRLTVL.

The chain combines TRBV9 with TRBJ2-3; TCRdb calls TRBD2, which cannot be checked without DNA. Germline CDR1 is SGDLS and CDR2 is YYNGEE. The CDR3 totals 16 residues. CDR3 region: CASSGGSGRARDTQYF.

The J gene is TRBJ2-1, the V gene TRBV29-1; TCRdb selects TRBD1, and the lack of DNA leaves this call unchecked. CDR1 is SQVTM and CDR2 is ANQGSEA in the germline V gene. The CDR3 is 15 amino acids. The CDR3 region is CSVDGGRGINNEQFF.

The J gene is TRBJ1-5, the V gene TRBV6-2 or TRBV6-3. The CDR3 runs 11 residues. The germline V gene has CDR1 MNHEY and CDR2 SVGEGT. The CDR3 loop is CASRISQPQHF.

V gene TRBV9 combines with J gene TRBJ2-5; the TCRdb D gene call, TRBD1, has no DNA to confirm it. CDR3 length: 16 residues. CDR1 is SGDLS, CDR2 YYNGEE, per germline. The CDR3 is CASSVAGGQGEETQYF.